These 9 T cell receptor beta chains share one sample of origin, sequenced in a study of T cell clonotyping in hematopoietic cell transplantation. The repertoire was sequenced with immunoSEQ multiplex PCR; TCRdb's copy has only in-frame clones and lacks some. The sample has 14,000 or so clones; around 98% are singletons. Material: peripheral blood mononuclear cells, obtained 30 days after allogeneic stem cell transplant. These receptors all stem from a female patient in her 50s who had an allogeneic stem cell transplant from an unrelated donor, so T cells may come from the graft donor. Some clones in this sample may be carry-over from other donors' samples.

The V call is TRBV2, the J call TRBJ2-3, with 12 bases matching TRBD2. Per germline, CDR1 SNHLY and CDR2 FYNNEI. Trimming took 6 bases from V and 3 from J; bases not matched to a gene: 4. The CDR3 runs 15 residues. DNA of the CDR3: TGTGCCAGCAGGTTCGGGACTAGCGGGACAGATACGCAGTATTTT. It yields the protein CASRFGTSGTDTQYF.

V and J are TRBV6-6 and TRBJ2-7; D call uncertain. CDR3 length equals 14 residues. Trimming left V 2 bases short and J 6 bases short, with 14 bases between. CDR1 is MNHNY and CDR2 is SVGAGI in the germline V gene (reference sequence). CDR3 region: CASSYVVEYTEQYF. CDR3 nucleotides: TGTGCCAGCAGTTACGTAGTTGAGTACACCGAGCAGTACTTC.

V is TRBV30 and J is TRBJ2-7; 7 bases line up with TRBD2. Germline V CDR1 and CDR2: GTSNPN, SVGIG (reference sequence). With 7 bases clipped from V and 1 base from J, the junction kept 7 bases outside the gene matches. This CDR3 spans 13 amino acids. CDR3 DNA: TGTGCCTCAAGTGGGAGGGCATCCTACGAGCAGTACTTC. Translating gives CASSGRASYEQYF. The variable domain in full, completed from reference TRBV30 and TRBJ2-7, reads SQTIHQWPATLVQPVGSPLSLECTVEGTSNPNLYWYRQAAGRGLQLLFYSVGIGQISSEVPQNLSASRPQDRQFILSSKKLLLSDSGFYLCASSGRASYEQYFGPGTRLTVT.

The chain employs TRBV11-2 and TRBJ1-3, with D possibly being TRBD1 (5 bases). Germline assignment: CDR1 SGHAT and CDR2 FQNNGV. The CDR3 covers 11 residues. The V end lost 5 bases, the J end lost 12 bases, and 11 bases lay between the germline ends. CDR3 residues: CASSLRVHIYF. In nucleotides, the CDR3 is TGTGCCAGCAGCCTCAGGGTTCACATATATTTT.

CDR3 residues: CASSFDRPTYEQYF. In DNA, the CDR3 is TGTGCCAGTAGTTTCGACAGGCCGACCTACGAGCAGTACTTC. The chain employs TRBV19 and TRBJ2-7, with D perhaps TRBD1 (6 bases). V lost 5 bases and J lost 2, with 13 bases in between. This CDR3 spans 14 amino acids. Looked up from germline, CDR1 is LNHDA and CDR2 is SQIVND (reference sequence).

J is TRBJ2-3 and V is TRBV6-6; tentative D call: TRBD2 (6 bases). Trimming stripped 7 bases from V and 2 bases from J, with 19 bases between. The CDR3 is made up of 16 amino acids. Germline V gene sequence: CDR1 MNHNY, CDR2 SVGAGI (reference sequence). The CDR3 DNA is TGTGCCAGCACCAAAGAATCGGGGAGGTACACAGATACGCAGTATTTT. Translated, it gives CASTKESGRYTDTQYF.

This chain links TRBV2 with TRBJ2-7; 7 positions agree with TRBD1. After removal of 10 bases from V and 2 bases from J, the junction contained 8 bases not matched to a gene. From germline, CDR1 is SNHLY and CDR2 FYNNEI. The CDR3 loop spans 13 amino acids. CDR3: CAILKGATYEQYF. The CDR3 DNA is TGTGCCATCCTAAAGGGGGCTACCTACGAGCAGTACTTC. Full variable domain (outside the CDR3, taken from reference TRBV2 and TRBJ2-7): EPEVTQTPSHQVTQMGQEVILRCVPISNHLYFYWYRQILGQKVEFLVSFYNNEISEKSEIFDDQFSVERPDGSNFTLKIRSTKLEDSAMYFCAILKGATYEQYFGPGTRLTVT.

The chain is built from TRBV11-2 and TRBJ1-6; D gene uncertain. CDR1 is SGHAT and CDR2 is FQNNGV in the germline V gene. V lost 2 bases, J lost 5 bases, and 7 bases lay in between. The CDR3 totals 14 residues. The CDR3, as DNA: TGTGCCAGCAGCTTAATGGCTAATAATTCACCCCTCCACTTT. Translating it yields CASSLMANNSPLHF.

In this sample, this clone turned up once. The chain joins TRBV6-6 to TRBJ2-6; no firm D call. V was shortened by 5 bases and J by 0 bases, with 11 bases between the two germline ends. The CDR3 runs to 16 residues. Germline-derived CDR1 and CDR2 are MNHNY and SVGAGI (reference sequence). CDR3 in amino acids: CASSLLMGSGANVLTF. The CDR3 coding sequence is TGTGCCAGCAGTCTGCTCATGGGCTCTGGGGCCAACGTCCTGACTTTC.